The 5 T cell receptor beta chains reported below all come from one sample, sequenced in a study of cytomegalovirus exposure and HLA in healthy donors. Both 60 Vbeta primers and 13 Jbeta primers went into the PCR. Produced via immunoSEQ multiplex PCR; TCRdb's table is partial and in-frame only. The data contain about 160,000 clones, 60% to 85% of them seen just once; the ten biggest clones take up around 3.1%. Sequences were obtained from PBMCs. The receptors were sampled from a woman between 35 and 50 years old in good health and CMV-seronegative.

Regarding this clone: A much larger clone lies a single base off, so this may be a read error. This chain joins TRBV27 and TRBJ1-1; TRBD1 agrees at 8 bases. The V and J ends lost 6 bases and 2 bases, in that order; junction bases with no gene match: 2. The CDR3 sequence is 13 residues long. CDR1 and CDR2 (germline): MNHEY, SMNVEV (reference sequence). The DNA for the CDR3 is TGTGCCAGCAGCACAGGGGGTAACACTGAAGCTTTCTTT. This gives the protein CASSTGGNTEAFF.

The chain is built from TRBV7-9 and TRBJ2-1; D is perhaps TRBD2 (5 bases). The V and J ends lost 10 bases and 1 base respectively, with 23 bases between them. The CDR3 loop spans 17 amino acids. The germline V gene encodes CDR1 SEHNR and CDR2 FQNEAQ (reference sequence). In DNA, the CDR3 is TGTGCCACCCGTGGAGGCGCGATAATCGGATCCTACAATGAGCAGTTCTTC. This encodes CATRGGAIIGSYNEQFF.

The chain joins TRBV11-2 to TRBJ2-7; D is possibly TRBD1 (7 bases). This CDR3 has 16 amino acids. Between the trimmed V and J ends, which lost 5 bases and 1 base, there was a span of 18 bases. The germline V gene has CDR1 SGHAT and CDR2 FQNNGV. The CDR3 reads CASSISQGGNSYEQYF. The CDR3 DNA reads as TGTGCCAGCAGCATAAGCCAGGGGGGAAATTCCTACGAGCAGTACTTC.

As DNA, the CDR3 is TGTGCCAGCACCGCGGGGCCGTCGAACACTGAAGCTTTCTTT. Residues: CASTAGPSNTEAFF. The V call is TRBV9, the J call TRBJ1-1, with D possibly being TRBD1 (5 bases). Germline lookup yields CDR1 SGDLS and CDR2 YYNGEE. V gave up 6 bases and J gave up 1 base, with 13 bases separating them. The CDR3 has 14 amino acids.

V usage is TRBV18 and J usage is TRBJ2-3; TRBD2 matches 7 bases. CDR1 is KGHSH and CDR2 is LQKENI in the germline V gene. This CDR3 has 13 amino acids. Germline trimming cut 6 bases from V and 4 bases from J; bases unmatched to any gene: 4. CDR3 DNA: TGTGCCAGCTCGGGAGGGAGCCCAGATACGCAGTATTTT. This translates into CASSGGSPDTQYF.